In its sample, the clone carrying this T cell receptor (beta chain) was seen once. Its specificity is unknown. The data derive from a study of shared clonotypes between healthy human individuals. Trimming took 1 base from V and 1 from J; bases not matched to a gene: 3. Germline V gives CDR1 LNHNV, CDR2 YYDKDF (reference sequence). The CDR3 sequence is 16 residues long. Sequencing was performed with immunoSEQ multiplex PCR; in TCRdb, only in-frame clones are kept and a portion is missing. The sample has about 1,800,000 clones, about 95% seen once; the top ten hold 0.95% to 1.5%. The study, taken as a whole, reports: For naive CD4 cells, around 5% of clonotypes were shared across a handful of donors. Naive subsets usually exceeded memory subsets in estimated richness. For sorted subsets, rarefaction showed incomplete sequencing despite large depth. Sharing of clonotypes among donors was expected to vary with sequencing depth.

Terminally differentiated effector memory CD45RA+ cells were excluded from the naive CD8 cells, which were CD45RO-negative and positively selected for CCR7. The sample taken for sequencing was naive CD8+ T cells sorted from blood. The TCR originated in a young man in good health. The V and J genes are TRBV15 and TRBJ2-2, with 7 bases matching TRBD2. CDR3 DNA sequence: TGTGCCACCAGCAGAGGGGCGGGGGAGAACACCGGGGAGCTGTTTTTT. Amino acid sequence: CATSRGAGENTGELFF.